This T cell receptor (beta chain) was recovered during a study of shared clonotypes between healthy human individuals (dated by TCRdb to between 2020 and 2021). As for the study more broadly: A few men and a couple of women, aged 18 to 49 years, made up the cohort. For each donor, CD4 naive and CD4 memory were each run on three plates, CD8 naive on two plates, and CD8 memory on one plate. Blood TCR repertoires of a handful of healthy adults were deeply sequenced to estimate repertoire size and the extent of clonotype sharing between individuals. To increase sequencing depth and limit assay-specific biases, different laboratories used diverse techniques to prepare libraries and sequence TCR repertoires. Each donor's leukapheresis produced roughly between roughly 0.85 and 10 billion PBMCs. The study at large found these results: The small number of donors limited the genetic and exposure-history diversity represented. When a few donors were compared, the shared fraction of clonotypes was about 5% for naive CD4, less than 4% for naive CD8, more than 2% for memory CD4, and around 0.4% for memory CD8. Larger estimated clonotype richness was generally found for naive subsets than for memory subsets. Clonotypes shared by all four sorted-subset donors showed higher generation probabilities than non-shared clonotypes. Only blood was sampled, and tissue TCR repertoires likely differ from those in blood. Based on pairwise subsampling, the degree of clonotype sharing among donors was expected to be affected by sequencing depth. Rarefaction of sorted-subset datasets indicated incomplete sequencing despite the large sequencing depth.

Concerning this clone itself: Which antigen it targets is not known. No qualities accompany the bases; no much larger clone lies one base away.

Healthy HIV-negative adults with no recently reported acute infections or vaccinations were included as donors. Every donor was a Caucasian adult residing in Nashville, Tennessee, USA. The CD8 memory samples were a combination of magnetically selected CD45RO+ cells and CCR7-negative CD45RA+ effector memory (TemRA) cells. Blood was collected by leukapheresis, and PBMCs were isolated by Ficoll-Histopaque density gradient centrifugation and then cryopreserved in liquid nitrogen vapor phase. Analytical flow cytometry was used to check the purity and quantity of every magnetically sorted T cell population. Genomic DNA was isolated from every sorted fraction and measured by UV absorbance on a Nanodrop 2000c. TCR CDR3 regions were amplified from genomic DNA by multiplex PCR using the deep immunoSEQ assay. Genomic DNA extracted from each cell subset was distributed evenly over all wells of several immunoSEQ 96-well plates, and each plate served as one replicate. For sorted subsets, around 200 ng genomic DNA, equal to 25,000 to 35,000 T cell genomes, was loaded into each replicate PCR. Purified libraries were quantified with a Qubit 3.0 fluorometer, sized on a Bioanalyzer 2100, and re-quantified with the KAPA Library Quantification kit. Every immunoSEQ 96-well plate was sequenced on a dedicated single-read 150-cycle Illumina NextSeq 550 flow cell. The study's processing was this. Because the immunoSEQ output included only junctional sequences and no quality scores, the filtering could not be the same as the filtering used for full-length reads. To assign V/J genes and CDR3, sequences were annotated using PyIR, a Python wrapper for IgBLAST v1.9, with IMGT germline references. Any read was removed if the V/J assignment was weak (E-value above 1e-6), the CDR3 was missing, or the read contained stop codons, out-of-frame junctions, or ambiguous translated residues. V3J clonotypes were defined as sequences sharing an identical inferred V gene, J gene, and CDR3 amino acid sequence. To compute the percentage overlap between repertoires, the number of shared unique clonotypes was divided by the size of the smaller repertoire. RTK rarefaction, the Chao1 estimator, and Recon v2.1 estimates of unobserved clonotypes were used to assess repertoire richness. Generation probabilities for all TCRbeta clonotypes obtained by the gDNA method from several donors were computed using OLGA. Imported from immuneACCESS, the table was reduced by TCRdb to in-frame sequences with V and J called. These copies leave out some clones; in studies compared against another copy, an unresolved V gene accounts for under half, and the cause of the remainder is not known. For V, J and clone size, that table is used; D and trimming come from the DNA. This sample has around 88,000 clones in its table, and roughly three quarters of those were observed once. The top ten hold roughly 50% of the sample.

The source of this sequence is a man aged 30-40 years in good health. The sequencing input was memory CD8+ T cells sorted from blood. The sample's cell subset or site label, decoded: CD45RO+ cells pooled with CCR7-negative TemRA cells.

The DNA sequence follows: TGCAGCGTTGAGGGGGTGGATGAAAAACTGTTTTTT. It translates to CSVEGVDEKLFF. In this chain, TRBV29-1 is recombined with TRBJ1-4; possibly the D gene is TRBD1, per 5 matching bases. The germline V gene supplies CDR1 SQVTM and CDR2 ANQGSEA. V sheds 3 bases and J sheds 6 bases, leaving 8 bases between their ends. The CDR3, from cysteine to phenylalanine, totals 12 residues. Just the 36-base CDR3 DNA is kept, in frame starting at base 1.